These 30 T cell receptor beta chains share one sample of origin, sequenced in a study of memory CD4+ T cells and cytomegalovirus serostatus. This table comes from immunoSEQ multiplex PCR, and its TCRdb copy is limited to in-frame clones, with some not included. The table records 50,000 or so clones, over 75% of them present only once. The sort gate was single viable CD3+CD4+CD8-CD45RO+ cells for memory CD4+ T cells. The material sequenced was memory CD4+ T cells from blood. These receptors all come from an adult in good health and CMV-seronegative.

The V and J genes are TRBV15 and TRBJ2-5; 9 bases are a match to TRBD1. The V segment lost 9 bases and the J segment 4 bases; nucleotides outside the gene matches: 6. Per germline, CDR1 LNHNV and CDR2 YYDKDF (reference sequence). This CDR3 has 13 amino acids. The CDR3 nucleotides are TGTGCCACGACAGGGGGGTCGAGAGAGACCCAGTACTTC. Protein product: CATTGGSRETQYF. The full variable domain, completed using reference TRBV15 and TRBJ2-5, is DAMVIQNPRYQVTQFGKPVTLSCSQTLNHNVMYWYQQKSSQAPKLLFHYYDKDFNNEADTPDNFQSRRPNTSFCFLDIRSPGLGDTAMYLCATTGGSRETQYFGPGTRLLVL.

This clone was observed a handful of times. The chain couples TRBV30 to TRBJ1-3; D unclear. Germline V gene data show CDR1 as GTSNPN and CDR2 as SVGIG (reference sequence). Trimming took off 3 bases at V and 6 bases at J, with 6 bases between the two ends. The CDR3 covers 11 residues. The DNA for the CDR3 is TGTGCCTGGAGGAACGAAAACACCATATATTTT. Translated: CAWRNENTIYF.

The V and J genes are TRBV2 and TRBJ2-5, with D unresolved. Germline values: CDR1 SNHLY, CDR2 FYNNEI. CDR3 size: 11 residues. With 6 bases removed from V and 10 bases from J, the gap between germline ends came to 12 bases. The CDR3 DNA follows: TGTGCCAGCAGCCCCTTGAATGGCCAGTACTTC. Translating gives CASSPLNGQYF.

CDR3 region: CASSTLAFDNEQFF. The CDR3, as DNA: TGTGCCAGTAGCACTCTGGCCTTCGACAATGAGCAGTTCTTC. The chain couples TRBV19 to TRBJ2-1; D remains unclear. Germline V gives CDR1 LNHDA, CDR2 SQIVND (reference sequence). Trimming stripped 6 bases from V and 5 bases from J, with 14 bases between. The CDR3 has 14 amino acids.

This chain joins TRBV25-1 and TRBJ2-5; D might be TRBD2 (5 bases). V was clipped by 1 base and J by 7 bases, with 13 bases between them. There are 14 residues in the CDR3. In germline, CDR1 is MGHDK, CDR2 SYGVNS. The CDR3 loop is CASSEFGLEATQYF. The CDR3 DNA reads as TGTGCCAGCAGTGAATTCGGCCTGGAGGCGACCCAGTACTTC.

The J gene is TRBJ2-1, the V gene TRBV6-5; TRBD2 matches at 8 bases. Germline V gene sequence: CDR1 MNHEY, CDR2 SVGAGI. After removal of 5 bases from V and 7 bases from J, the junction contained 10 bases not matched to a gene. The CDR3 is made up of 15 amino acids. The CDR3 sequence is CASSRRAGAYNEQFF. As DNA, the CDR3 is TGTGCCAGCAGTCGTAGAGCGGGAGCATATAATGAGCAGTTCTTC.

The chain employs TRBV28 and TRBJ1-5, with D hard to call. Per germline, CDR1 MDHEN and CDR2 SYDVKM. Between the trimmed V and J ends, which lost 4 bases and 3 bases, there was a span of 4 bases. This CDR3 spans 12 amino acids. The CDR3 here is CASSSYNQPQHF. CDR3 DNA sequence: TGTGCCAGCAGTTCTTACAATCAGCCCCAGCATTTT. Together with reference TRBV28 and TRBJ1-5, the CDR3 gives the full variable domain: DVKVTQSSRYLVKRTGEKVFLECVQDMDHENMFWYRQDPGLGLRLIYFSYDVKMKEKGDIPEGYSVSREKKERFSLILESASTNQTSMYLCASSSYNQPQHFGDGTRLSIL.

J is TRBJ1-1 and V is TRBV6-5; D perhaps matches TRBD1 (6 bases). V shed 6 bases and J shed 4 bases, with 18 bases lying between them. This CDR3 spans 15 amino acids. CDR1 is MNHEY and CDR2 is SVGAGI in the germline V gene. The CDR3 coding sequence is TGTGCCAGCAGCTATGACCCAGGGGTGACCACTGAAGCTTTCTTT. Its protein is CASSYDPGVTTEAFF.

The V call is TRBV28, the J call TRBJ2-7; 7 bases are a match to TRBD2. V gave up 6 bases and J gave up 3 bases; unmatched junction bases: 14. Germline V gives CDR1 MDHEN, CDR2 SYDVKM. The CDR3 loop spans 16 amino acids. Written as DNA, the CDR3 is TGTGCCAGCAGAGTATTAGGTGGCCGCGGGAGCTACGAGCAGTACTTC. As protein: CASRVLGGRGSYEQYF.

The chain uses TRBV6-6 and TRBJ2-5, with 12 bases lining up with TRBD1. The J call could be wrong; TRBJ2-7 is a better fit for the DNA end. Germline CDR1 reads MNHNY; CDR2 reads SVGAGI (reference sequence). The CDR3 consists of 14 residues. As DNA, the CDR3 is TGTGCCAGCGGACCCCGGGACAGGGGGCGCGAGCAGTACTTC. Amino acid sequence: CASGPRDRGREQYF.

The rearrangement links TRBV30 to TRBJ2-5, with 10 positions matching TRBD2. Per the germline V gene, CDR1 is GTSNPN and CDR2 is SVGIG (reference sequence). The ends lost 2 bases at V and 6 bases at J; junction bases unmatched: 6. This CDR3 has 14 residues. The CDR3 spells CAWSRTSGIQTQYF. In DNA form, the CDR3 reads TGTGCCTGGAGTAGAACTAGCGGGATCCAGACCCAGTACTTC.

The chain couples TRBV7-8 to TRBJ2-2, with D possibly being TRBD1 (6 bases). CDR1 SGHVS and CDR2 FQNEAQ come from the germline V gene. With 6 bases removed from V and 4 bases from J, the gap between germline ends came to 12 bases. This CDR3 spans 14 amino acids. The CDR3 spells CASRAQGSTGELFF. CDR3 nucleotide sequence: TGTGCCAGCAGAGCTCAGGGGAGCACCGGGGAGCTGTTTTTT.

V gene TRBV6-1 combines with J gene TRBJ2-7; 9 bases are shared with TRBD1. The CDR3 spans 14 residues. The trim removed 8 bases at V and 2 bases at J, leaving 7 bases unmatched. The V gene's germline CDR1 is MNHNS and CDR2 SASEGT. The CDR3: CASQNRQGAYEQYF. CDR3 nucleotides: TGTGCCAGCCAAAACAGACAGGGGGCCTACGAGCAGTACTTC.

The V call is TRBV7-2, the J call TRBJ2-3; possibly TRBD2 for D (6 bases). With 0 bases removed from V and 2 bases from J, the gap between germline ends came to 9 bases. Germline V gene lookup returns CDR1 SGHTA and CDR2 FQGNSA. The length of the CDR3 is 15 residues. In DNA, the CDR3 is TGTGCCAGCAGCTTAGCTCGGGGGAACACAGATACGCAGTATTTT. Amino acids: CASSLARGNTDTQYF.

This chain uses TRBV5-1 with TRBJ2-5; 9 bases match TRBD2. This CDR3 comprises 17 residues. Germline-derived CDR1 and CDR2 are SGHRS and YFSETQ. Germline trimming cut 3 bases from V and 1 base from J; bases unmatched to any gene: 10. The CDR3: CASSYRAGGPIQETQYF. The CDR3 coding sequence is TGCGCCAGCAGCTATCGAGCGGGAGGACCTATCCAAGAGACCCAGTACTTC.

This chain uses TRBV19 with TRBJ1-2; D might be TRBD1 (5 bases). The CDR3 has 14 amino acids. Germline CDR1 and CDR2: LNHDA and SQIVND (reference sequence). V lost 9 bases and J 4 bases, leaving 18 bases between the germline ends. For the CDR3, the DNA is TGTGCCAGCTCCGGGACTGGACCGATCTATGGCTACACCTTC. Its translation: CASSGTGPIYGYTF.

This rearrangement joins TRBV10-3 to TRBJ2-5; unclear D gene. V lost 5 bases and J 1 base, leaving 17 bases between the germline ends. The CDR3 length is 16 residues. Germline V gives CDR1 ENHRY, CDR2 SYGVKD. CDR3 nucleotide sequence: TGTGCCATCAGTTCCCGACGAGACCGAATCCAAGAGACCCAGTACTTC. It yields the protein CAISSRRDRIQETQYF.

This clone was counted only a few times. Other DNA sequences of this sample code for an identical CDR3. This chain links TRBV10-3 with TRBJ2-1, with 13 bases matching TRBD2. The CDR3 runs 16 residues. With 4 bases clipped from V and 0 bases from J, the junction kept 0 bases outside the gene matches. Germline V gene lookup returns CDR1 ENHRY and CDR2 SYGVKD. The CDR3 DNA reads as TGTGCCATCAGTGGGACTAGCGGGAGCTCCTACAATGAGCAGTTCTTC. Translation: CAISGTSGSSYNEQFF.

The chain employs TRBV10-3 and TRBJ1-4, with a weak D call TRBD1 (5 bases). The germline V gene has CDR1 ENHRY and CDR2 SYGVKD. The CDR3 runs 15 residues. V dropped 3 bases and J dropped 3 bases, with 11 bases sitting between them. CDR3 in DNA: TGTGCCATCAGTGACCCGGGGGGGGCTAATGAAAAACTGTTTTTT. This sequence encodes CAISDPGGANEKLFF.

The rearrangement joins TRBV29-1 to TRBJ1-1; 7 bases are shared with TRBD1. The CDR3 loop spans 14 amino acids. Per the germline V gene, CDR1 is SQVTM and CDR2 is ANQGSEA. Germline trimming cut 8 bases from V and 4 bases from J; bases unmatched to any gene: 13. The CDR3 DNA reads as TGCAGCACCCGACAGGGAAGTGGGAGCACTGAAGCTTTCTTT. It codes for CSTRQGSGSTEAFF. The full variable domain, with the rest looked up from reference TRBV29-1 and TRBJ1-1, is SAVISQKPSRDICQRGTSLTIQCQVDSQVTMMFWYRQQPGQSLTLIATANQGSEATYESGFVIDKFPISRPNLTFSTLTVSNMSPEDSSIYLCSTRQGSGSTEAFFGQGTRLTVV.

The V gene is TRBV4-2, the J gene TRBJ1-2, with TRBD1 matching over 8 bases. The CDR3 length is 15 residues. Trimming took 3 bases from V and 7 from J; bases not matched to a gene: 10. The V gene's germline CDR1 is LGHNA and CDR2 YNFKEQ. DNA for the CDR3: TGTGCCAGCAGCCACGGGGGGGACAGGACAATTGGCTACACCTTC. Protein sequence: CASSHGGDRTIGYTF.

The chain combines TRBV6-5 with TRBJ2-5, with TRBD1 as a possible D gene (6 bases). The V end lost 6 bases, the J end lost 10 bases, and 24 bases lay between the germline ends. This CDR3 is 15 amino acids long. Germline-derived CDR1 and CDR2 are MNHEY and SVGAGI. For the CDR3, the DNA is TGTGCCAGCAGCAGTGGGACACCCCCCGAATCGGGCCAGTACTTC. Its protein product is CASSSGTPPESGQYF.

The chain uses TRBV6-1 and TRBJ1-5; 7 bases are shared with TRBD1. The V segment lost 0 bases and the J segment 6 bases; nucleotides outside the gene matches: 11. The CDR3 has 17 amino acids. Germline CDR1 is MNHNS and CDR2 is SASEGT. CDR3 in DNA: TGTGCCAGCAGTGAAGCGAGCTGGGACAGTAGGGGTCAGCCCCAGCATTTT. As protein: CASSEASWDSRGQPQHF.

V usage is TRBV20-1 and J usage is TRBJ2-1; D unresolved. V was shortened by 6 bases and J by 6 bases, with 9 bases between the two germline ends. Germline V gene data show CDR1 as DFQATT and CDR2 as SNEGSKA (reference sequence). CDR3 length equals 11 residues. DNA for the CDR3: TGCAGTGCGACCGCCCTCAATGAGCAGTTCTTC. Its protein product is CSATALNEQFF.

Comment on this clone: Germline is not matched at one junction end, which may reflect a read error. This rearrangement joins TRBV5-5 to TRBJ1-2; 8 positions agree with TRBD1. CDR1 SGHKS and CDR2 YYEKEE come from the germline V gene (reference sequence). CDR3 size: 16 residues. The CDR3 here is CASSLDLRGPASQSLF. The CDR3 DNA is TGTGCCAGCAGCCTCGACCTCAGGGGGCCAGCGAGCCAGAGTCTCTTC.

This chain uses TRBV2 with TRBJ2-7, with D perhaps TRBD1 or TRBD2 (5 bases each). V was clipped by 0 bases and J by 6 bases, with 15 bases between them. Germline CDR1 and CDR2: SNHLY and FYNNEI. The CDR3 is 15 residues long. The chain's CDR3 is CASSEALLGVGEQYF. CDR3 nucleotides: TGTGCCAGCAGTGAAGCGCTCTTGGGGGTTGGCGAGCAGTACTTC.

The rearrangement links TRBV5-5 to TRBJ1-2, with 7 bases that match TRBD1. The CDR3 runs 17 residues. The ends lost 0 bases at V and 7 bases at J; junction bases unmatched: 15. Germline values: CDR1 SGHKS, CDR2 YYEKEE (reference sequence). The CDR3 DNA is TGTGCCAGCAGCTTGGGGATGGACAGGAGCAGGGAAGGTGGCTACACCTTC. It encodes CASSLGMDRSREGGYTF.

V usage is TRBV7-9 and J usage is TRBJ1-6, with D perhaps TRBD1 (5 bases). Trimming took 3 bases from V and 11 from J, leaving 14 bases between them. This CDR3 region has 14 residues. Germline values: CDR1 SEHNR, CDR2 FQNEAQ (reference sequence). In DNA, the CDR3 is TGTGCCAGCAGCTTCGAGGGAACGGGGGCACCCCTCCACTTT. This sequence encodes CASSFEGTGAPLHF.

This chain links TRBV7-2 with TRBJ2-7; 9 positions agree with TRBD1. Germline CDR1 reads SGHTA; CDR2 reads FQGNSA. This CDR3 has 14 residues. Losses at the gene ends were 1 base for V and 12 bases for J; bases not matched to a gene: 10. Here the CDR3 DNA reads TGTGCCAGCAGCTTAGGGGACAGGGAGACCTCTCGGTACTTC. It encodes CASSLGDRETSRYF. The entire variable domain, with the rest obtained from reference TRBV7-2 and TRBJ2-7, is as follows: GAGVSQSPSNKVTEKGKDVELRCDPISGHTALYWYRQSLGQGLEFLIYFQGNSAPDKSGLPSDRFSAERTGGSVSTLTIQRTQQEDSAVYLCASSLGDRETSRYFGPGTRLTVT.

The CDR3 sequence: CASSGRTSGAGDTQYF. The CDR3, as DNA: TGTGCCAGCAGCGGGAGGACTAGCGGGGCTGGAGATACGCAGTATTTT. The chain uses TRBV9 and TRBJ2-3; 12 bases align to TRBD2. The CDR3 spans 16 residues. J lost 5 bases, V lost 3 bases, and 7 bases had no gene match. Germline CDR1 SGDLS, CDR2 YYNGEE.